Listed below are T cell receptor beta chains from one sample, sequenced in a study of T cells in Graves' hyperthyroidism and ophthalmopathy. TCRdb used MiXCR to reprocess the multiplex PCR reads, holding one entry per CDR3 protein. The repertoire holds roughly 740,000 distinct CDR3 sequences, with less than 20% as singletons. Specimen: blood. The receptors stem from a man between 18 and 35 years old with Graves' hyperthyroidism. Both conserved end residues are part of each CDR3. D genes are given only for firm matches. The size field is filled for only some rows; it gives once, few, many or a size class.

j_gene	d_gene	abundance	v_gene	CDR3aa	CDR3nt
TRBJ2-5	TRBD2	-	TRBV7-2	CASSQGRTSDWETQYF	TGTGCCAGCAGCCAAGGAAGGACTAGCGATTGGGAGACCCAGTACTTC
TRBJ1-5	-	many	TRBV2	CASSESGLGNQPQHF	TGTGCCAGCAGTGAATCTGGGCTCGGGAATCAGCCCCAGCATTTT
TRBJ2-7	TRBD2	-	TRBV28	CASSHQAGGPIYEQYF	TGTGCCAGCAGCCATCAAGCGGGAGGGCCAATCTACGAGCAGTACTTC
TRBJ2-1	-	-	TRBV12-3/TRBV12-4	CASSTPDYPEQFF	TGTGCCAGCAGTACCCCGGACTACCCAGAGCAGTTCTTC
TRBJ1-1	TRBD1	many	TRBV28	CASSPQSTGANTEAFF	TGTGCCAGCAGTCCTCAGTCTACAGGGGCGAACACTGAAGCTTTCTTT
TRBJ2-7	TRBD2	many	TRBV6-2/TRBV6-3	CASNLAGDEQYF	TGTGCCAGCAACCTAGCGGGAGACGAGCAGTACTTC
TRBJ2-2	TRBD2	-	TRBV12-3/TRBV12-4	CASSPNLAGDLTGELFF	TGTGCCAGCAGCCCGAATTTAGCGGGAGACCTTACCGGGGAGCTGTTTTTT
TRBJ2-7	TRBD2	-	TRBV4-1	CASSQARTSGRGEQYF	TGCGCCAGCAGCCAGGCTAGGACTAGCGGGAGAGGCGAGCAGTACTTC
TRBJ2-7	TRBD2	many	TRBV10-3	CAISGSTSGRLKEQYF	TGTGCCATCAGTGGATCCACTAGCGGGAGGTTGAAAGAGCAGTACTTC
TRBJ2-4	-	many	TRBV7-8	CASSHRDIQYF	TGTGCCAGCAGCCACCGAGACATTCAGTACTTC
TRBJ1-2	TRBD1	-	TRBV28	CASSLWEQGAGGYTF	TGTGCCAGCAGTTTATGGGAACAGGGGGCGGGTGGCTACACCTTC
TRBJ2-2	TRBD2	many	TRBV12-3/TRBV12-4	CASSFTSGSDTGELFF	TGTGCCAGCAGTTTTACTAGCGGGAGTGACACCGGGGAGCTGTTTTTT
TRBJ2-3	-	-	TRBV5-1	CASSFRPDQPQYF	TGTGCCAGCAGCTTCCGTCCTGATCAGCCCCAGTATTTT
TRBJ2-3	TRBD2	many	TRBV20-1	CSAASGRGADTQYF	TGCAGTGCTGCTAGCGGGAGAGGGGCAGATACGCAGTATTTT
TRBJ2-1	-	few	TRBV12-3/TRBV12-4	CASRRGPNYYNEQFF	TGTGCCAGCAGACGGGGACCTAACTACTACAATGAGCAGTTCTTC
TRBJ2-7	-	-	TRBV7-9	CASSETGTTTYEQYF	TGTGCCAGCAGCGAAACCGGGACAACCACCTACGAGCAGTACTTC
TRBJ2-1	TRBD2	many	TRBV20-1	CSAQTGTRTREQFF	TGCAGTGCGCAGACGGGGACTAGGACCCGCGAGCAGTTCTTC
TRBJ2-7	-	many	TRBV20-1	CSAANPPYEQYF	TGCAGTGCGGCCAACCCCCCTTACGAGCAGTACTTC
TRBJ2-7	TRBD1	many	TRBV7-2	CASSLGTGLYEQYF	TGTGCCAGCAGCTTAGGGACAGGGCTATACGAGCAGTACTTC
TRBJ2-7	-	-	TRBV20-1	CSADAGPSLINQEQYF	TGCAGTGCTGACGCCGGACCGAGCCTTATCAACCAAGAGCAGTACTTC
TRBJ1-2	-	many	TRBV2	CASRDTLSYGYTF	TGTGCCAGCAGGGACACCCTGAGCTATGGCTACACCTTC
TRBJ1-1	-	few	TRBV12-3/TRBV12-4	CASTPVRVGTEAFF	TGTGCCAGCACACCCGTTCGGGTAGGCACTGAAGCTTTCTTT
TRBJ2-6	-	-	TRBV15	CATSIGGPGANVLTF	TGTGCCACCAGCATCGGGGGCCCTGGGGCCAACGTCCTGACTTTC
TRBJ1-1	-	-	TRBV2	CASSESRASDTEAFF	TGTGCCAGCAGTGAGAGTCGGGCCTCTGACACTGAAGCTTTCTTT
TRBJ1-4	-	-	TRBV6-2/TRBV6-3	CASSYARGPTYRLFF	TGTGCCAGCAGTTATGCCAGGGGCCCCACCTACAGACTGTTTTTT
TRBJ1-2	-	many	TRBV12-3/TRBV12-4	CASSLRSVYGYTF	TGTGCCAGCAGTTTAAGGAGTGTCTATGGCTACACCTTC
TRBJ2-6	TRBD1	few	TRBV6-9	CASRLRAGGDSGANVLTF	TGTGCCAGCAGATTAAGGGCAGGGGGCGACTCTGGGGCCAACGTCCTGACTTTC
TRBJ2-1	TRBD2	-	TRBV5-1	CASSFGTSGRDLYNEQFF	TGCGCCAGCAGCTTCGGGACTAGCGGGAGAGATCTCTACAATGAGCAGTTCTTC
TRBJ2-7	-	many	TRBV18	CASSPPPGYAYEQYF	TGTGCCAGCTCACCACCCCCAGGCTATGCCTACGAGCAGTACTTC
TRBJ2-7	-	-	TRBV28	CASSYGRVAYEQYF	TGTGCCAGCAGTTATGGCAGGGTTGCCTACGAGCAGTACTTC
TRBJ2-7	-	-	TRBV7-9	CASSLETGTYSYEQYF	TGTGCCAGCAGCTTGGAGACCGGGACTTACTCCTACGAGCAGTACTTC
TRBJ2-2	TRBD1	-	TRBV6-1	CASLQGAGELFF	TGTGCCAGCCTACAGGGGGCCGGGGAGCTGTTTTTT
TRBJ1-6	-	many	TRBV28	CASRAVFGALHF	TGTGCCAGCAGAGCCGTGTTCGGGGCCCTCCACTTT
TRBJ2-1	-	-	TRBV6-1	CASSELRLGGEQFF	TGTGCCAGCAGTGAACTTCGACTAGGTGGTGAGCAGTTCTTC
TRBJ2-5	TRBD1	many	TRBV7-9	CASSYRGPQETQYF	TGTGCCAGCAGCTACAGGGGGCCACAAGAGACCCAGTACTTC
TRBJ2-3	TRBD1	many	TRBV12-3/TRBV12-4	CASRQQGAGDTQYF	TGTGCCAGCAGGCAACAGGGGGCTGGAGATACGCAGTATTTT
TRBJ1-1	-	-	TRBV6-2/TRBV6-3	CASKWALNTEAFF	TGTGCCAGCAAGTGGGCGTTGAACACTGAAGCTTTCTTT
TRBJ2-1	-	many	TRBV4-2	CASSQGSWDEQFF	TGTGCCAGCAGCCAAGGGTCCTGGGATGAGCAGTTCTTC
TRBJ2-2	TRBD1	-	TRBV7-9	CASSLLGGNTGELFF	TGTGCCAGCAGCTTATTAGGGGGCAACACCGGGGAGCTGTTTTTT
TRBJ2-1	-	many	TRBV29-1	CSVEQGEYNEQFF	TGCAGCGTTGAACAAGGTGAATACAATGAGCAGTTCTTC
TRBJ2-5	-	many	TRBV2	CASSGQVVQYF	TGTGCCAGCAGTGGACAAGTAGTCCAGTACTTC
TRBJ1-6	TRBD1	-	TRBV6-5	CASSYQGGGNSPLHF	TGTGCCAGCAGTTACCAGGGGGGGGGTAATTCACCCCTCCACTTT
TRBJ2-7	TRBD1	-	TRBV19	CASSMKGAYEQYF	TGTGCCAGTAGTATGAAGGGGGCGTACGAGCAGTACTTC
TRBJ2-7	-	-	TRBV19	CASSISRTSREQYF	TGTGCCAGTAGTATCTCAAGGACATCGCGCGAGCAGTACTTC
TRBJ2-6	-	few	TRBV19	CASSAGLSSGANVLTF	TGTGCCAGTAGTGCGGGACTGTCCTCTGGGGCCAACGTCCTGACTTTC
TRBJ2-3	TRBD1	few	TRBV7-9	CASSLGQGVPDTQYF	TGTGCCAGCAGCCTGGGACAGGGGGTGCCGGATACGCAGTATTTT
TRBJ2-5	-	-	TRBV20-1	CSAASPGEETQYF	TGCAGTGCCGCTTCACCAGGGGAAGAGACCCAGTACTTC
TRBJ2-1	-	-	TRBV20-1	CSASGGSDEQFF	TGCAGTGCTAGTGGGGGGTCCGATGAGCAGTTCTTC
TRBJ1-3	-	few	TRBV9	CASSAWGASGNTIYF	TGTGCCAGCAGCGCCTGGGGAGCCTCTGGAAACACCATATATTTT
TRBJ1-1	-	many	TRBV30	CAWGDGNTEAFF	TGTGCCTGGGGGGACGGGAACACTGAAGCTTTCTTT